Following are 2 T cell receptor beta chains from one sample sequenced in a study of shared clonotypes between healthy human individuals (dated by TCRdb to about 2020). Library preparation employed the immunoSEQ multiplex PCR assay. In its TCRdb copy, this immuneACCESS table keeps in-frame sequences only and misses some clones. Where compared with another copy, unresolved V genes explain less than half of these, and the others have no known cause. The sample table holds under 1,900,000 clones, of which about 98.5% were seen once. Over 0.3% of the sample is taken by the ten largest. Material: naive CD4+ T cells sorted from blood. Per the publication, the cell subset or site label means: CD45RA+ positively selected. The receptors stem from a man aged 25 to 40 in good health.

CDR3 nucleotides: TGTGCCAGCAGCTTAGCCTCAGCGGGGTACGAGCAGTACTTC. Its protein product is CASSLASAGYEQYF. The chain has TRBV7-2 and TRBJ2-7, with 7 bases lining up with TRBD2. The CDR3 is made up of 14 amino acids. Germline V lookup: CDR1 SGHTA, CDR2 FQGNSA. Trimming at V came to 0 bases and at J to 4 bases, leaving 3 bases not matched to a gene.

The chain joins TRBV2 to TRBJ2-7; 10 nucleotides agree with TRBD2. The V gene's germline CDR1 is SNHLY and CDR2 FYNNEI. The CDR3 is 13 amino acids. Trimming at V came to 7 bases and at J to 4 bases, leaving 4 bases not matched to a gene. The CDR3 is CASTGLAEYEQYF. CDR3 sequence (DNA): TGTGCCAGCACAGGACTAGCGGAATACGAGCAGTACTTC.